This TCR beta chain was recovered during a study of CD4 T cells in relation to SARS-CoV-2 and coronaviruses. Uncultured naive and memory CD4+ T cells supplied DNA for deep TCR-beta sequencing. Profiled with immunoSEQ multiplex PCR; TCRdb holds only in-frame clones, not every one. The data contain some 64,000 clones, about 94% of them seen just once; the ten biggest clones take up 0.12% to 0.15%. The germline gives CDR1 SGHTA, CDR2 FQGNSA. V lost 5 bases, J lost 0 bases, and 15 bases lay in between. The CDR3 consists of 16 residues. Findings and limits, study-wide: In roughly two thirds of donors, memory CD4+ clonotypes crossrecognized SARS-CoV-2 and at least one common cold coronavirus spike. According to naive versus memory sequencing, detected responses are memory recall, not newly primed. No crossreactivity against non-spike viral proteins was tested here.

Note on this clone: Antigen unknown.

CD4+ T cells from unexposed donors were obtained before the COVID-19 pandemic (2011-2018). The chain has TRBV7-2 and TRBJ2-3, with D possibly being TRBD1 (6 bases). Sequencing was carried out using naive CD4+ T cells from PBMCs. The subset was: naive CD4+ T cells isolated by negative enrichment. This clonotype originated in a human donor in good health. CDR3 in amino acids: CASSLRTDGSTDTQYF. DNA of the CDR3: TGTGCCAGCAGCCTCCGGACAGACGGCAGCACAGATACGCAGTATTTT.